Sequencing of this TCR beta chain was carried out in a study of cytomegalovirus exposure and HLA in healthy donors. Study results and limitations: Presence/absence analysis assumed near-uniform sequencing depth across donors.

The primer mix had 60 Vbeta and 13 Jbeta primers. Here immunoSEQ multiplex PCR was the method, and the copy in TCRdb shows in-frame clones only, minus some. The repertoire has over 150,000 clones, 83% of them found once; the top ten carry around 1.5%. This clone has only one observation. The antigen remains undetermined. Between the trimmed V and J ends, which lost 6 bases and 12 bases, there was a span of 13 bases. Germline assignment: CDR1 SEHNR and CDR2 FQNEAQ (reference sequence). There are 11 residues in the CDR3. The receptor was isolated from a man aged 45-65 years in good health and CMV-seronegative. Sequenced sample: PBMCs. The V and J genes are TRBV7-9 and TRBJ2-3; weak D call: TRBD1 (5 bases). The CDR3 DNA sequence: TGTGCCAGCAGTTCTCAGGACATACAGTATTTT. Translating it yields CASSSQDIQYF.